A single sample gave rise to the 16 T cell receptor beta chains below, sequenced in a study of molecular identifiers for immune sequencing clone quantification. Via MiXCR, TCRdb re-called the PCR reads, giving one row per CDR3 protein. The table includes around 470,000 distinct CDR3 sequences, about a quarter detected once. Sequencing input: naive CD8+ T cells from blood, with Jurkat cell RNA spiked in. The subset here: FACS-sorted CD8+CD4-CCR7+CD45RA+ naive T cells. The receptor set was obtained from a human donor in good health. Some libraries in this study had Jurkat cell RNA spiked in.

This clonotype was picked up many times. The rearrangement uses TRBV7-9 and TRBJ2-3; D gene uncertain. V was shortened by 6 bases and J by 2 bases, with 9 bases between the two germline ends. CDR3 length: 13 amino acids. Germline V gives CDR1 SEHNR, CDR2 FQNEAQ (reference sequence). DNA for the CDR3: TGTGCCAGCAGGCTCGGCTTCACAGATACGCAGTATTTT. This encodes CASRLGFTDTQYF.

Comment on this clonotype: This may be a read error, as it is one base from a much larger clone. The V and J genes are TRBV29-1 and TRBJ2-6; 7 bases align to TRBD2. Germline CDR1 SQVTM, CDR2 ANQGSEA. This CDR3 is 16 amino acids long. DNA for the CDR3: TGCCGCGTTTTTTGGGGGGGGGGCTCTGGGGCCAACGTCCTGACTTTC. Encoded protein: CRVFWGGGSGANVLTF.

This clonotype was seen many times. The chain links TRBV24-1 to TRBJ2-1; possible D gene TRBD2, 6 bases. CDR3 size: 13 residues. V shed 2 bases and J shed 8 bases, with 9 bases lying between them. From germline, CDR1 is KGHDR and CDR2 SFDVKD. The DNA of the CDR3 is TGTGCCACCAGTGATTCACTAGCAGATGAGCAGTTCTTC. This sequence encodes CATSDSLADEQFF.

This clonotype has at least ten counts. The chain joins TRBV20-1 to TRBJ2-7; D could derive from TRBD1 or TRBD2 (5 bases each). The CDR3 is 12 amino acids. From germline, CDR1 is DFQATT and CDR2 SNEGSKA (reference sequence). V lost 0 bases to trimming and J lost 6 bases, with 9 bases between them. This CDR3 is CSARDEGTEQYF. DNA for the CDR3: TGCAGTGCTAGAGATGAGGGGACCGAGCAGTACTTC.

The rearrangement joins TRBV19 to TRBJ2-2, with D possibly TRBD1 on 5 matching bases. Germline-derived CDR1 and CDR2 are LNHDA and SQIVND (reference sequence). V was trimmed by 7 bases and J by 0 bases, leaving 18 bases between them. CDR3 size: 17 residues. The CDR3 here is CASNPDTQFANTGELFF. The CDR3 DNA reads as TGTGCCAGTAACCCGGACACCCAGTTCGCGAACACCGGGGAGCTGTTTTTT.

The J gene is TRBJ2-5, the V gene TRBV2, with D perhaps assigned TRBD1 or TRBD2 (7 bases each). Germline V CDR1 and CDR2: SNHLY, FYNNEI. V lost 2 bases and J lost 9, with 22 bases in between. The CDR3 has 16 amino acids. CDR3 nucleotides: TGTGCCAGCAGTGAACGCCCCGGGGAGGGGGCTGCGCCCCAGTACTTC. This gives the protein CASSERPGEGAAPQYF. The whole variable domain, filled in from reference TRBV2 and TRBJ2-5, reads EPEVTQTPSHQVTQMGQEVILRCVPISNHLYFYWYRQILGQKVEFLVSFYNNEISEKSEIFDDQFSVERPDGSNFTLKIRSTKLEDSAMYFCASSERPGEGAAPQYFGPGTRLLVL.

This chain uses TRBV4-3 with TRBJ1-6; the match to TRBD1 covers 7 bases. The germline gives CDR1 LGHNA, CDR2 YSLEER. Unmatched junction bases numbered 2, after V lost 4 bases and J lost 5 bases. The CDR3 covers 14 residues. CDR3 region: CASSPGQNNSPLHF. CDR3 coding DNA: TGCGCCAGCAGCCCGGGACAGAATAATTCACCCCTCCACTTT.

This chain joins TRBV11-2 and TRBJ2-7; the D is unclear. The CDR3 totals 16 residues. The ends were cut back, 1 base at V and 0 bases at J, with 13 bases in the middle. Germline V gene data show CDR1 as SGHAT and CDR2 as FQNNGV. The CDR3 loop is CASSLVLDVISYEQYF. The CDR3 DNA reads TGTGCCAGCAGCTTAGTGCTCGACGTCATCTCCTACGAGCAGTACTTC.

Regarding this clonotype: A read error is possible here, since a much larger clone lies one base away. This chain uses TRBV7-9 with TRBJ2-7; either TRBD1 or TRBD2 may fit D (6 bases each). This CDR3 contains 15 residues. Germline CDR1 is SEHNR and CDR2 is FQNEAQ (reference sequence). CDR3: CASSPSTGAVYEHYF. The CDR3 coding sequence is TGTGCCAGCAGCCCCAGTACGGGGGCAGTCTACGAGCATTACTTC.

This clonotype has ten or more counts. J is TRBJ1-6 and V is TRBV19; no firm D call. The germline V gene encodes CDR1 LNHDA and CDR2 SQIVND (reference sequence). This CDR3 has 13 residues. V lost 5 bases and J lost 5, with 7 bases in between. CDR3 loop: CASSGRNNSPLHF. CDR3 in DNA: TGTGCCAGTAGTGGTAGAAATAATTCACCCCTCCACTTT. Together with reference TRBV19 and TRBJ1-6, the CDR3 gives the full variable domain: DGGITQSPKYLFRKEGQNVTLSCEQNLNHDAMYWYRQDPGQGLRLIYYSQIVNDFQKGDIAEGYSVSREKKESFPLTVTSAQKNPTAFYLCASSGRNNSPLHFGNGTRLTVT.

This clonotype was seen many times. This chain links TRBV28 with TRBJ2-7; D uncertain. V lost 1 base, J lost 2 bases, and 9 bases lay in between. CDR1 and CDR2 (germline): MDHEN, SYDVKM. The CDR3 runs to 14 residues. DNA of the CDR3: TGTGCCAGCAGTTTATCGAGTCCTACCTACGAGCAGTACTTC. Translating it yields CASSLSSPTYEQYF.

In its sample, this clonotype was seen a few times. The V gene is TRBV18, the J gene TRBJ2-7; 9 bases match TRBD1. This CDR3 has 15 residues. Germline-derived CDR1 and CDR2 are KGHSH and LQKENI. Trimming at V came to 3 bases and at J to 5 bases, leaving 8 bases not matched to a gene. CDR3: CASSPPGQGVDEQYF. CDR3 nucleotide sequence: TGTGCCAGCTCACCTCCGGGACAGGGTGTGGACGAGCAGTACTTC. The variable domain in full, completed from reference TRBV18 and TRBJ2-7, reads NAGVMQNPRHLVRRRGQEARLRCSPMKGHSHVYWYRQLPEEGLKFMVYLQKENIIDESGMPKERFSAEFPKEGPSILRIQQVVRGDSAAYFCASSPPGQGVDEQYFGPGTRLTVT.

This clonotype was seen a few times. The chain combines TRBV6-4 with TRBJ2-7; D gene uncertain. V lost 6 bases and J lost 2, with 11 bases in between. The germline gives CDR1 MRHNA, CDR2 SNTAGT. The CDR3 covers 13 residues. DNA of the CDR3: TGTGCCAGCAGGAGTAGCTGGACCTACGAGCAGTACTTC. Its protein is CASRSSWTYEQYF.

The CDR3 loop reads CASSQALGISYEQYF. The CDR3 DNA sequence: TGCGCCAGCAGCCAAGCGCTGGGAATATCCTACGAGCAGTACTTC. The chain has TRBV4-1 and TRBJ2-7, with unresolved D. From germline, CDR1 is MGHRA and CDR2 YSYEKL. This CDR3 region has 15 residues. Trimming left V 1 base short and J 1 base short, with 11 bases between.

For this clonotype: No conserved phenylalanine or tryptophan ends this CDR3, so it is likely a read error. The V and J genes are TRBV28 and TRBJ2-2; 8 nucleotides match TRBD1. The germline gives CDR1 MDHEN, CDR2 SYDVKM. The CDR3 totals 13 residues. Trimming removed 8 bases from V and 4 bases from J; junction bases left unmatched: 3. The CDR3 DNA reads TGTGCCAGCCGGACAGGGTTCACCGGGGAGCTGTTTCTT. This codes for CASRTGFTGELFL.

The rearrangement links TRBV27 to TRBJ2-6, with D possibly being TRBD2 (6 bases). Germline values: CDR1 MNHEY, CDR2 SMNVEV (reference sequence). Trimming pared 6 bases from V and 12 bases from J, leaving 18 bases between. The CDR3 runs to 14 residues. CDR3 residues: CASRGGGGAPVLTF. The CDR3 DNA is TGTGCCAGCAGGGGGGGAGGTGGGGCCCCCGTCCTGACTTTC. Drawing the rest from reference TRBV27 and TRBJ2-6, the complete variable domain is EAQVTQNPRYLITVTGKKLTVTCSQNMNHEYMSWYRQDPGLGLRQIYYSMNVEVTDKGDVPEGYKVSRKEKRNFPLILESPSPNQTSLYFCASRGGGGAPVLTFGAGSRLTVL.